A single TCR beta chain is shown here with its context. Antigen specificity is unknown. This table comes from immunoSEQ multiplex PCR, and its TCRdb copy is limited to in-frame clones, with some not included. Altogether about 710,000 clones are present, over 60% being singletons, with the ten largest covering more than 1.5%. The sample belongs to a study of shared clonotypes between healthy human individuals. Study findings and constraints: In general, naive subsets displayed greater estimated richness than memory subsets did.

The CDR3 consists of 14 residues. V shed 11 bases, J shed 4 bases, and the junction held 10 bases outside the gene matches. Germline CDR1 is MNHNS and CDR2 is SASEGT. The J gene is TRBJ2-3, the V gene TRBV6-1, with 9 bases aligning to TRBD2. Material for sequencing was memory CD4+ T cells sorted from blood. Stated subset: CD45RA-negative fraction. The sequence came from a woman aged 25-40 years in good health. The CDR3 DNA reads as TGTGCCTCCAGGGCGGGAGGGCCCTCAGATACGCAGTATTTT. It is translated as CASRAGGPSDTQYF.